The 2 T cell receptor beta chains below come from one sample, sequenced in a study of Ad26.COV2.S vaccination and SARS-CoV-2 variants. Assay: immunoSEQ multiplex PCR; the TCRdb copy retains only in-frame clones and omits some. The sample records hundreds of thousands of clones, around 92% being singletons. Treatment of the sample: 19 received Ad26.COV2.S at low or high dose, single or two shots; roughly five received placebo; per-sample allocation not given. Day 63 following the first vaccine or placebo injection was when the samples were taken. Sequenced here: peripheral blood, sampled in a trial of Ad26.COV2.S vaccine versus placebo. Source of these receptors: a person between 18 and 59 years old who received the Ad26.COV2.S COVID-19 vaccine or a placebo.

The gene calls are TRBV5-4 and TRBJ2-3; 12 bases are a match to TRBD2. Germline-derived CDR1 and CDR2 are SGHNT and YYREEE (reference sequence). Trimming removed 4 bases from V and 3 bases from J; junction bases left unmatched: 6. The CDR3 covers 16 residues. The DNA of the CDR3 is TGTGCCAGCAGCAAGACTAGCGGGGGACCAACAGATACGCAGTATTTT. Residues: CASSKTSGGPTDTQYF.

This clone was recorded once. The V and J genes are TRBV6-5 and TRBJ2-1; 8 bases are shared with TRBD1. V shed 0 bases, J shed 0 bases, and the junction held 1 base outside the gene matches. CDR1 and CDR2 from the germline V gene are MNHEY and SVGAGI. This CDR3 has 16 residues. CDR3 region: CASSYSGTGSYNEQFF. CDR3 in DNA: TGTGCCAGCAGTTACTCCGGGACAGGCTCCTACAATGAGCAGTTCTTC.